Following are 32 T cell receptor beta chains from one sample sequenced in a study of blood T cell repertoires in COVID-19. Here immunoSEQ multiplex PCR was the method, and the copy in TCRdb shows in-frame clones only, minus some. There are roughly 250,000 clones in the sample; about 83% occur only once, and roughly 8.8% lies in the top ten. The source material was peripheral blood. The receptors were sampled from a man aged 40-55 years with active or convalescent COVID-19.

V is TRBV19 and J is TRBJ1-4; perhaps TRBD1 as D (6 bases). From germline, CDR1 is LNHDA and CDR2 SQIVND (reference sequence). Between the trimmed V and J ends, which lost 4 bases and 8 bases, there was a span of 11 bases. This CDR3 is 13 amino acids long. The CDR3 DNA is TGTGCCAGTAGTACAGGGGCTCGCGAAAAACTGTTTTTT. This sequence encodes CASSTGAREKLFF. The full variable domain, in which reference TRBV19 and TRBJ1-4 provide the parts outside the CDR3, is DGGITQSPKYLFRKEGQNVTLSCEQNLNHDAMYWYRQDPGQGLRLIYYSQIVNDFQKGDIAEGYSVSREKKESFPLTVTSAQKNPTAFYLCASSTGAREKLFFGSGTQLSVL.

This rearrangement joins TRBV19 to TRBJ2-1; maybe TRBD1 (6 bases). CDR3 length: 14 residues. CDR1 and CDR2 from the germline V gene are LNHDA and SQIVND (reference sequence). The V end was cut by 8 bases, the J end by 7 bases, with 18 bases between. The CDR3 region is CASSVARGRNEQFF. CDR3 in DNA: TGTGCCAGTTCCGTGGCCAGGGGAAGAAATGAGCAGTTCTTC.

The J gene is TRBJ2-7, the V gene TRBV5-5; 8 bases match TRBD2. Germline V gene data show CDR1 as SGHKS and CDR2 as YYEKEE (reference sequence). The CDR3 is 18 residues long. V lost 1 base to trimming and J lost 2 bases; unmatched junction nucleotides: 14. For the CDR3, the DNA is TGTGCCAGCAGCTTGAGCGCGGGGGGAACTCTGCTTCCCTACGAGCAGTACTTC. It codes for CASSLSAGGTLLPYEQYF.

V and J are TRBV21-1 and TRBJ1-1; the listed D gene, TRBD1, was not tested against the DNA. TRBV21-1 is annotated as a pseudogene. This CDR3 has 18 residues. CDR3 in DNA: TGTGCCAGCAGATCCCCCGACAGGGTGGAGGGTAGTAACACTGAAGCTTTCTTT. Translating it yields CASRSPDRVEGSNTEAFF.

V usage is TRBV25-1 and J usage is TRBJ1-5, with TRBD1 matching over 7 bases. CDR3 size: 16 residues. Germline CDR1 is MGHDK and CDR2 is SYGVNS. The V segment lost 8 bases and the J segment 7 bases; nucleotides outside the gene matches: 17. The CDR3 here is CASDGTAKRHEQPQHF. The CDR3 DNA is TGTGCCAGCGATGGGACAGCGAAAAGGCACGAGCAGCCCCAGCATTTT.

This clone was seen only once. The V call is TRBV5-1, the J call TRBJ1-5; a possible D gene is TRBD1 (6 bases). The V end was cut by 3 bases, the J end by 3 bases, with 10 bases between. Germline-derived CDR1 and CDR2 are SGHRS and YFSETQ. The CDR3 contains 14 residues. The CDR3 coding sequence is TGCGCCAGCAGCTCCGGACAGCCCAATCAGCCCCAGCATTTT. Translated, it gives CASSSGQPNQPQHF.

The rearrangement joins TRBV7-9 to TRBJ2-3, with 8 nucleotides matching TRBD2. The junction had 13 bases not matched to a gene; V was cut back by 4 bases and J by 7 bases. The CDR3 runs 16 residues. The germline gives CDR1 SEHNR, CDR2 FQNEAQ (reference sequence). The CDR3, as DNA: TGTGCCAGCAGCTCCGAGCGGGAGTGGGGGAGGAATACGCAGTATTTT. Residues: CASSSEREWGRNTQYF.

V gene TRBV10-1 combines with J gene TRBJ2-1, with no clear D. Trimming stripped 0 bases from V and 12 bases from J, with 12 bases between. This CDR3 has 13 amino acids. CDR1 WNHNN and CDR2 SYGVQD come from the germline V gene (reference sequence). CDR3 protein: CASSESLAGPQFF. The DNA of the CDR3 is TGCGCCAGCAGTGAGTCGCTTGCCGGTCCGCAGTTCTTC.

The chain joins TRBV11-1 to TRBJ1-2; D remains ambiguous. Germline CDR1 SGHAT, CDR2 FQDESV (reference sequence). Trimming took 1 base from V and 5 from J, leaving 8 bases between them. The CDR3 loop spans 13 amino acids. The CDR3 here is CASSLGLRYGYTF. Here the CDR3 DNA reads TGTGCCAGCAGCTTAGGACTTCGGTATGGCTACACCTTC.

CDR3 region: CASSSSATNEKLFF. DNA for the CDR3: TGTGCCAGCAGCTCCTCAGCAACTAATGAAAAACTGTTTTTT. The chain has TRBV7-2 and TRBJ1-4; D call uncertain. The V end was cut by 4 bases, the J end by 0 bases, with 6 bases between. Germline V lookup: CDR1 SGHTA, CDR2 FQGNSA. This CDR3 has 14 amino acids.

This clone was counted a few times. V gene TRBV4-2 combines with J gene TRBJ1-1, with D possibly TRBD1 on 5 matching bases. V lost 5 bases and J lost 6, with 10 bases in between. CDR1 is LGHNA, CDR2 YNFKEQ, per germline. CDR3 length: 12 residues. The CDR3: CASSFTGAEAFF. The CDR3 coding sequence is TGTGCCAGCAGCTTTACAGGTGCTGAAGCTTTCTTT.

This chain's CDR3 is CASSPVLDGYTF. CDR3 coding DNA: TGTGCCAGCAGCCCAGTCCTGGATGGCTACACCTTC. The V and J genes are TRBV7-9 and TRBJ1-2, with unresolved D. From germline, CDR1 is SEHNR and CDR2 FQNEAQ (reference sequence). The CDR3 is 12 residues long. The germline V and J ends were trimmed by 5 bases and 6 bases, with 10 bases remaining between them.

Here the CDR3 reads CASKKYQGRDQPQHF. The CDR3 nucleotides are TGTGCCAGCAAAAAATACCAGGGTAGGGATCAGCCCCAGCATTTT. The chain uses TRBV27 and TRBJ1-5, with TRBD1 as a possible D gene (5 bases). Germline V gives CDR1 MNHEY, CDR2 SMNVEV (reference sequence). This CDR3 comprises 15 residues. The V end was cut by 7 bases, the J end by 5 bases, with 18 bases between.

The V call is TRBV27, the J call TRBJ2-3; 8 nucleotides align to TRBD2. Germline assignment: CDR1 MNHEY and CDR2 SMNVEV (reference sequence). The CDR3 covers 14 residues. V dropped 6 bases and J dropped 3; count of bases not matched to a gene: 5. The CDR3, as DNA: TGTGCCAGCAGCCGGACTAGCCGGACAGATACGCAGTATTTT. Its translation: CASSRTSRTDTQYF.

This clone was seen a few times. The CDR3, as DNA: TGTGCCAGCAGCGTAGTGGTCCTGGGGAGCACTGAAGCTTTCTTT. Its translation is CASSVVVLGSTEAFF. The chain is built from TRBV9 and TRBJ1-1, with D unclear. CDR1 SGDLS and CDR2 YYNGEE come from the germline V gene. CDR3 length equals 15 residues. The V end was cut by 0 bases, the J end by 4 bases, with 13 bases between.

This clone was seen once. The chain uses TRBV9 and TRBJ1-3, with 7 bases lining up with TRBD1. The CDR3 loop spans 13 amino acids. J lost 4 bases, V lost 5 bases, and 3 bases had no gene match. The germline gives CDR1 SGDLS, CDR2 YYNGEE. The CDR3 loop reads CASSLGQGNTIYF. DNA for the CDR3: TGTGCCAGCAGTTTGGGACAGGGAAACACCATATATTTT.

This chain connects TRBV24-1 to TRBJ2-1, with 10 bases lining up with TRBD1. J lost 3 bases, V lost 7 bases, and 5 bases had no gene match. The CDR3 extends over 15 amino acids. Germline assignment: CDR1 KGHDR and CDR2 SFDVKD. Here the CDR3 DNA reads TGTGCCACCAGAGCCGGGACAGGGGACTACAATGAGCAGTTCTTC. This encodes CATRAGTGDYNEQFF.

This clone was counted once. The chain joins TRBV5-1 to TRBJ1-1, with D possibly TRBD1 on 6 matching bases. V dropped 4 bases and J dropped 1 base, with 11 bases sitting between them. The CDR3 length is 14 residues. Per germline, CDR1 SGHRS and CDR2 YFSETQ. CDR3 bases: TGCGCCAGCAGCCCCGGACAGTGGAACACTGAAGCTTTCTTT. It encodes CASSPGQWNTEAFF. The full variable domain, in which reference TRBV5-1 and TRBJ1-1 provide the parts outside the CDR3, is KAGVTQTPRYLIKTRGQQVTLSCSPISGHRSVSWYQQTPGQGLQFLFEYFSETQRNKGNFPGRFSGRQFSNSRSEMNVSTLELGDSALYLCASSPGQWNTEAFFGQGTRLTVV.

The CDR3 spells CASAQKYYNSPLHF. CDR3 DNA: TGTGCCAGTGCCCAGAAGTACTATAATTCACCCCTCCACTTT. This chain links TRBV11-3 with TRBJ1-6; no reliable D call. Trimming removed 9 bases at V and 3 bases at J, with 12 bases between. CDR3 size: 14 residues. Germline V gives CDR1 SGHNT, CDR2 YENEEA.

CDR3 nucleotide sequence: TGTGCCAGCAGCCAAGCCGGGACAGGGCGACGAAACACCATATATTTT. It codes for CASSQAGTGRRNTIYF. V gene TRBV3-1 (or the pseudogene TRBV3-2) combines with J gene TRBJ1-3, with 9 positions matching TRBD1. The V gene end was trimmed by 1 base and the J gene end by 5 bases; junction bases not matched to a gene: 6. Germline V gene lookup returns CDR1 LGHDT and CDR2 YNNKEL (reference sequence). The CDR3 spans 16 residues.

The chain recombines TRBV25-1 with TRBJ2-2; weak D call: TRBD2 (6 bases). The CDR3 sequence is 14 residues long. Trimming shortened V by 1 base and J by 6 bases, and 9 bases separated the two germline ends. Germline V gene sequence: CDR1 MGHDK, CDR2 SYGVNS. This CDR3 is CASSEFGGSGELFF. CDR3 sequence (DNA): TGTGCCAGCAGTGAATTTGGGGGGTCCGGGGAGCTGTTTTTT.

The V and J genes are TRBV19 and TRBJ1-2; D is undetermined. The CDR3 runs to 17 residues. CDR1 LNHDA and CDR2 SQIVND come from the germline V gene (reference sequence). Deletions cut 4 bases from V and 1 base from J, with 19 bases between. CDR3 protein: CASSTQSTDSSNYGYTF. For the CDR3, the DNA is TGTGCCAGTAGTACCCAATCGACGGACTCGAGTAACTATGGCTACACCTTC.

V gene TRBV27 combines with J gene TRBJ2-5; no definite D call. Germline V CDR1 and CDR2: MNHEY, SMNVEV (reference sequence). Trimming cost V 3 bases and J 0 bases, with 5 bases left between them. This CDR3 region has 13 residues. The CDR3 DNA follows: TGTGCCAGCAGTTTGTATAACCAAGAGACCCAGTACTTC. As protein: CASSLYNQETQYF.

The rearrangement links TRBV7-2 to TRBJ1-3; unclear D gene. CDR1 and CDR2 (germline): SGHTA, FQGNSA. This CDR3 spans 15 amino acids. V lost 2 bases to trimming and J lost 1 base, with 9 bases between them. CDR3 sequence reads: CASSLTEASGNTIYF. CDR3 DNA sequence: TGTGCCAGCAGCTTAACTGAGGCGTCTGGAAACACCATATATTTT.

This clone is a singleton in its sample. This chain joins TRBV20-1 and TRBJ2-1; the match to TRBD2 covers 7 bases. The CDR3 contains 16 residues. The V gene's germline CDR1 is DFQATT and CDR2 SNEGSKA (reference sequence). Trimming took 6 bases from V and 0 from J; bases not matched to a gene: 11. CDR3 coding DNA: TGCAGTGCAAGTTCTCTAGCGGACCCCTCCTACAATGAGCAGTTCTTC. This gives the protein CSASSLADPSYNEQFF.

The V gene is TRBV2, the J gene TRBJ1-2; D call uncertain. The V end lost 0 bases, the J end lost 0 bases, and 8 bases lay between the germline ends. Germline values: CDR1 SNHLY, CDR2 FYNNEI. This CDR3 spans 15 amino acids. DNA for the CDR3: TGTGCCAGCAGTGAAGCGCAGACAACTAACTATGGCTACACCTTC. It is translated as CASSEAQTTNYGYTF.

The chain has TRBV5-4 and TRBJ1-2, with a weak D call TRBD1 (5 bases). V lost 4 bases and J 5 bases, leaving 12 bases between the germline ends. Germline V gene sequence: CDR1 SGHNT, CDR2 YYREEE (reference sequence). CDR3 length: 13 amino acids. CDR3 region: CASSVDSLYGYTF. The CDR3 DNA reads TGTGCCAGCAGCGTCGACAGCCTATATGGCTACACCTTC.

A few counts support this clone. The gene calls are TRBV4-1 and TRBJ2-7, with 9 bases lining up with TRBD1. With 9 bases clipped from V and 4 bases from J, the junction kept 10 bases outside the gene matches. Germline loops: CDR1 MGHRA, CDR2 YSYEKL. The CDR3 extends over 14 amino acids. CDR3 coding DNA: TGCGCCAGTCCGGTAGGGACAGGGTATTACGAGCAGTACTTC. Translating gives CASPVGTGYYEQYF.

CDR3 in DNA: TGTGCCAGCAGTCACAACAGGGGCAACCTGGGCTACGAGCAGTACTTC. Amino acid sequence: CASSHNRGNLGYEQYF. The chain couples TRBV27 to TRBJ2-7, with 7 bases identical to TRBD1. The CDR3 runs 16 residues. The germline V gene has CDR1 MNHEY and CDR2 SMNVEV (reference sequence). Germline trimming cut 5 bases from V and 3 bases from J; bases unmatched to any gene: 13.

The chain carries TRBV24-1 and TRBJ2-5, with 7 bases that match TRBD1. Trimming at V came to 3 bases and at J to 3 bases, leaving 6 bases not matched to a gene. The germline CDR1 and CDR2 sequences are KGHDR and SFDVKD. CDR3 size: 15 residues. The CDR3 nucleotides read TGTGCCACCAGTGATCCCCCCGGGACAGAAGAGACCCAGTACTTC. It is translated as CATSDPPGTEETQYF.

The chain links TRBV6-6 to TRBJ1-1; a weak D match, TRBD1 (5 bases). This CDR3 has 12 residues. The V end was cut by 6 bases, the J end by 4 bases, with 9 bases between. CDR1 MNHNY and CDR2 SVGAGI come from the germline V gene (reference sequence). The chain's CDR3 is CASRSGFTEAFF. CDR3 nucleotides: TGTGCCAGCAGATCAGGGTTCACTGAAGCTTTCTTT.

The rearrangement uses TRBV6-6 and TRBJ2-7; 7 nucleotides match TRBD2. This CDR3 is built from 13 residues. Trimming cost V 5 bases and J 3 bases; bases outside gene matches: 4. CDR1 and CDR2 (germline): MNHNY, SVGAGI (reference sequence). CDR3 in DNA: TGTGCCAGCAGTCAGCGGGACGGCTACGAGCAGTACTTC. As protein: CASSQRDGYEQYF.